This T cell receptor (beta chain) was documented in a study of cytomegalovirus exposure and HLA in healthy donors. Study summary: An earlier analysis found 120 million or so unique TCR beta sequences from about 179 million T cells.

Germline values: CDR1 SQVTM, CDR2 ANQGSEA. Germline trimming cut 5 bases from V and 9 bases from J; bases unmatched to any gene: 7. The CDR3 runs to 12 residues. Both 60 Vbeta primers and 13 Jbeta primers went into the PCR. Clones were read by immunoSEQ multiplex PCR, and TCRdb kept only the in-frame ones, dropping some. Among over 80,000 clones listed, roughly 74% were seen once. As for this clone: Its antigen is as yet unknown.

Study conclusions and caveats: Fewer N-insertions (relative to the roughly 660-donor mean) were reportedly seen in an Asian-associated ancestry cluster in a later analysis. A list of more than 150 TCR beta chains associated with cytomegalovirus was given. Later analysis suggested most CMV-associated TCR beta chains were HLA-restricted.

This TCR was sampled from a female donor in good health and CMV-seropositive. The sample consisted of PBMCs. The chain has TRBV29-1 and TRBJ2-1; TRBD1 matches at 7 bases. The CDR3 region is CSVWATGREQFF. CDR3 coding DNA: TGCAGCGTTTGGGCGACAGGGCGTGAGCAGTTCTTC.